This T cell receptor (beta chain) was obtained from a study of response to subunit inactivated influenza vaccine. Germline CDR1 is DFQATT and CDR2 is SNEGSKA (reference sequence). V gave up 0 bases and J gave up 5 bases; unmatched junction bases: 4. The CDR3 sequence is 14 residues long. TCRdb called the RT-PCR reads again in MiXCR, with one record for every CDR3 protein. This table holds 600,000 to 850,000 distinct CDR3 sequences, around 15% found once. A note on this clonotype: The antigen is undetermined.

Whole-study results and caveats: The authors suggested that every seasonal influenza vaccination recruits few new T cells.

The clonotype comes from a man aged 45-60 years who received an inactivated influenza vaccine. This chain connects TRBV20-1 to TRBJ2-7, with 10 bases matching TRBD1. This material consisted of PBMCs from blood, taken around 14 days before vaccination. CDR3 residues: CSARDPTGGDEQYF. The CDR3 DNA reads TGCAGTGCTAGAGACCCGACAGGGGGCGACGAGCAGTACTTC.